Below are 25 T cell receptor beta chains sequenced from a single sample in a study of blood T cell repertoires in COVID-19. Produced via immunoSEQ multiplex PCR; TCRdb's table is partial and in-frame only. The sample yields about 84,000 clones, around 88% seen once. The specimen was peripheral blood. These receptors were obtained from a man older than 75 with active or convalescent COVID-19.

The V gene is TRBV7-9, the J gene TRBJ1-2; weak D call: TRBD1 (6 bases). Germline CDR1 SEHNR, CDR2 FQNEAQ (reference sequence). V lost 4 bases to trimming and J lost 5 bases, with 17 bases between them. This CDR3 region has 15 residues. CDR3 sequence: CASSSNLGAWYGYTF. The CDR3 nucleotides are TGTGCCAGCAGCTCAAATCTGGGGGCTTGGTATGGCTACACCTTC.

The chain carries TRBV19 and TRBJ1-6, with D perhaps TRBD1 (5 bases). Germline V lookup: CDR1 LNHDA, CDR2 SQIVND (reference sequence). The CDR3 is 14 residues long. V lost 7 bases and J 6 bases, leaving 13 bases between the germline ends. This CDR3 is CASKKGVGNSPLHF. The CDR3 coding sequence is TGTGCCAGTAAAAAAGGGGTGGGTAATTCACCCCTCCACTTT.

Written as DNA, the CDR3 is TGTGCCAGCAGTACCGGGACAGACAATCAGCCCCAGCATTTT. This codes for CASSTGTDNQPQHF. The chain employs TRBV28 and TRBJ1-5, with TRBD1 matching 7 bases. CDR3 length: 14 amino acids. CDR1 MDHEN and CDR2 SYDVKM come from the germline V gene. Unmatched junction bases numbered 4, after V lost 5 bases and J lost 3 bases. The full variable domain, rest sourced from reference TRBV28 and TRBJ1-5, is DVKVTQSSRYLVKRTGEKVFLECVQDMDHENMFWYRQDPGLGLRLIYFSYDVKMKEKGDIPEGYSVSREKKERFSLILESASTNQTSMYLCASSTGTDNQPQHFGDGTRLSIL.

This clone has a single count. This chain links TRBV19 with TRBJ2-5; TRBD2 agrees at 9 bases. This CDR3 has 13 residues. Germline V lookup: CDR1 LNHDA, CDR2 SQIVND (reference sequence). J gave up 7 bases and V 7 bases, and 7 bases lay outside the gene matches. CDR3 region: CASMGTSFGTQYF. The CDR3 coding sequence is TGTGCCAGTATGGGGACTAGCTTTGGGACCCAGTACTTC. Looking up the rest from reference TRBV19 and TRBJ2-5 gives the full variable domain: DGGITQSPKYLFRKEGQNVTLSCEQNLNHDAMYWYRQDPGQGLRLIYYSQIVNDFQKGDIAEGYSVSREKKESFPLTVTSAQKNPTAFYLCASMGTSFGTQYFGPGTRLLVL.

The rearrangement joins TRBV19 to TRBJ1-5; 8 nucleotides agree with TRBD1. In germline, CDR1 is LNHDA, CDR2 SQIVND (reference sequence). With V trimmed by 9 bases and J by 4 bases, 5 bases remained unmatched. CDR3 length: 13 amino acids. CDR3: CASAGGGNQPQHF. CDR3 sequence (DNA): TGTGCCAGCGCAGGGGGCGGGAATCAGCCCCAGCATTTT.

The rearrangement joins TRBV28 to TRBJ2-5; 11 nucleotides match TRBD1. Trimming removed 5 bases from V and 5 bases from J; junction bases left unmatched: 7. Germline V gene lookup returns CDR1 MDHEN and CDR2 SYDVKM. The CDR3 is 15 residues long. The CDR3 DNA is TGTGCCAGCAGTCTTTGGACAGGGGGCAAGGAGACCCAGTACTTC. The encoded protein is CASSLWTGGKETQYF.

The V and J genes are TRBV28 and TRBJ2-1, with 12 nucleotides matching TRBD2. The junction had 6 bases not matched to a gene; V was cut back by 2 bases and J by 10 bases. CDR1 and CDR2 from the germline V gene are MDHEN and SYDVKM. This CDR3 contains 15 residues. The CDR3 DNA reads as TGTGCCAGCAGTTTACTAGCGGGAGGGCCCCGGGAGCAGTTCTTC. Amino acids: CASSLLAGGPREQFF. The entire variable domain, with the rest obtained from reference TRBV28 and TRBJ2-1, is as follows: DVKVTQSSRYLVKRTGEKVFLECVQDMDHENMFWYRQDPGLGLRLIYFSYDVKMKEKGDIPEGYSVSREKKERFSLILESASTNQTSMYLCASSLLAGGPREQFFGPGTRLTVL.

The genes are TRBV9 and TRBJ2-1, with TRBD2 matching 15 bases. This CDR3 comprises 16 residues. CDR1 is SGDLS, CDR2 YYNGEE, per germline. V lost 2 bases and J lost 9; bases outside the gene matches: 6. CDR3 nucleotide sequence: TGTGCCAGCAGCGTCTGGACTAGCGGGGGGGCCGGTGAGCAGTTCTTC. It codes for CASSVWTSGGAGEQFF.

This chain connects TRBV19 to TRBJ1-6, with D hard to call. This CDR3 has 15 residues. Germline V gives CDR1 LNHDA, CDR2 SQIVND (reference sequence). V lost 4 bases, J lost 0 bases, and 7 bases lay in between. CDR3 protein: CASSTESSYNSPLHF. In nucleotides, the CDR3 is TGTGCCAGTAGTACGGAGAGCTCCTATAATTCACCCCTCCACTTT.

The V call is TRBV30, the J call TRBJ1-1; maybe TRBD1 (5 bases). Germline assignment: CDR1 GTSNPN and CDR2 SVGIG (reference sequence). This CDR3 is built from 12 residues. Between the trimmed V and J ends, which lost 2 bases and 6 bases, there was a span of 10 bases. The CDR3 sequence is CAWSFGGSEAFF. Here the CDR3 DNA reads TGTGCCTGGAGTTTCGGGGGTTCTGAAGCTTTCTTT.

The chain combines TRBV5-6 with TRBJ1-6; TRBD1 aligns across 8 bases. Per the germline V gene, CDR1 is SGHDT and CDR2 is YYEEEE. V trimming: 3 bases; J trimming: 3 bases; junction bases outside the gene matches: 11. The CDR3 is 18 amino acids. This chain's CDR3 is CASSWGTGDYFYNSPLHF. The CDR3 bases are TGTGCCAGCAGCTGGGGGACAGGTGACTACTTCTATAATTCACCCCTCCACTTT.

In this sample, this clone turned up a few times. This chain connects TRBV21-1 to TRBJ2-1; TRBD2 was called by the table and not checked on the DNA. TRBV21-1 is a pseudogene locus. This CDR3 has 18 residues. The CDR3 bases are TGTGCCAGCAGCAAAGATCGGGGGACTAGCGGTAGAAGCAATGAGCAGTTCTTC. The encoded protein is CASSKDRGTSGRSNEQFF.

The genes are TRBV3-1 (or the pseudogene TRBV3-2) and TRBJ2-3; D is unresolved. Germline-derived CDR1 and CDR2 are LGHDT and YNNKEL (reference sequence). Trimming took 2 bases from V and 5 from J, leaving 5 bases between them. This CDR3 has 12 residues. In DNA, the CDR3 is TGTGCCAGCAGCCAATTACTAGATACGCAGTATTTT. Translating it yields CASSQLLDTQYF.

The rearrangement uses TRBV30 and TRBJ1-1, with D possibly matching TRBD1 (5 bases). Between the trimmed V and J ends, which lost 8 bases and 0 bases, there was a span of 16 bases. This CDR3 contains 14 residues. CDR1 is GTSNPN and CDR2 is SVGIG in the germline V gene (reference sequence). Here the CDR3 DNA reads TGTGCCGCATTTTTAGTCAGGGTGAACACTGAAGCTTTCTTT. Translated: CAAFLVRVNTEAFF.

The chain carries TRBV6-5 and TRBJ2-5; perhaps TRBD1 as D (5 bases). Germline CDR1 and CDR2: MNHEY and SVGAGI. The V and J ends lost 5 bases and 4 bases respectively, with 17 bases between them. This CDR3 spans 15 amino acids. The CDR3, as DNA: TGTGCCAGCAGTCCCCTCGGCCCAAGGGGAGAGACCCAGTACTTC. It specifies CASSPLGPRGETQYF.

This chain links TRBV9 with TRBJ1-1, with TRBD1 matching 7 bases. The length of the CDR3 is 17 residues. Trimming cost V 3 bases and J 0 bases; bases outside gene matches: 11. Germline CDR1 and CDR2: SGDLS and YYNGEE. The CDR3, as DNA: TGTGCCAGCAGCGCCGGACAGGCGGTGAGGATGAACACTGAAGCTTTCTTT. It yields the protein CASSAGQAVRMNTEAFF.

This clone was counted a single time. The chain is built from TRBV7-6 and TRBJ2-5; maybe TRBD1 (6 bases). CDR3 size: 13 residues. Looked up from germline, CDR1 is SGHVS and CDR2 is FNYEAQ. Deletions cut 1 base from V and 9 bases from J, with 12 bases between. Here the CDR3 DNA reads TGTGCCAGCAGCTTAGATCTCAAGGGGGCCCAGTACTTC. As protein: CASSLDLKGAQYF.

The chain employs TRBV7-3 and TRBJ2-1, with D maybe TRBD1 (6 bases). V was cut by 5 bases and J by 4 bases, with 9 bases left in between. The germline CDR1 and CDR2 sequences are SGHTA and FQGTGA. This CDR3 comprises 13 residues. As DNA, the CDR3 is TGTGCCAGCAGCCCGACAGGTTACAATGAGCAGTTCTTC. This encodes CASSPTGYNEQFF.

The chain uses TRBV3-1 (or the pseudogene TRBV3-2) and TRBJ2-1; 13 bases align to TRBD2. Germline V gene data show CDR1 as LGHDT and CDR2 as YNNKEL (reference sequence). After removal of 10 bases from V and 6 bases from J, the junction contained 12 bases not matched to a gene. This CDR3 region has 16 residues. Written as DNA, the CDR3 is TGTGCCACCTCTATTGGCAGGACTAGCGGGGGCAATGAGCAGTTCTTC. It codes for CATSIGRTSGGNEQFF.

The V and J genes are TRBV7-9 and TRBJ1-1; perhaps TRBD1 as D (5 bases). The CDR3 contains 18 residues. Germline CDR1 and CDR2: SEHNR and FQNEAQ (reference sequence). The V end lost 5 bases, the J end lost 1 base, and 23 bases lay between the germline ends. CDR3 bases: TGTGCCAGCAGCCGGGGGACCGGAGGGACCTCTAAGAACACTGAAGCTTTCTTT. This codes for CASSRGTGGTSKNTEAFF.

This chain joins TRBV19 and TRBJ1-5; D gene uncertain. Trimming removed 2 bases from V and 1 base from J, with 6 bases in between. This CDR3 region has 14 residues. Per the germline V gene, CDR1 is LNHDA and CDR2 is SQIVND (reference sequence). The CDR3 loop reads CASSISSSNQPQHF. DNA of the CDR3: TGTGCCAGTAGTATAAGTAGCAGCAATCAGCCCCAGCATTTT.

CDR3 nucleotide sequence: TGTGCCAGCAGGTTCAAAGGGGATTCTGGAAACACCATATATTTT. Its translation is CASRFKGDSGNTIYF. V is TRBV28 and J is TRBJ1-3; possibly TRBD1 for D (5 bases). CDR3 length: 15 residues. The V gene's germline CDR1 is MDHEN and CDR2 SYDVKM. V was trimmed by 6 bases and J by 1 base, leaving 13 bases between them.

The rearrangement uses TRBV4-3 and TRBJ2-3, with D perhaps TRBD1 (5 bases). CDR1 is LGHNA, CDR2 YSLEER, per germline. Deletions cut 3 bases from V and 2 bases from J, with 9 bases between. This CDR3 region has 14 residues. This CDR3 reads CASSQDINTDTQYF. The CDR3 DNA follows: TGCGCCAGCAGCCAGGACATCAACACAGATACGCAGTATTTT.

The CDR3 DNA follows: TGTGCCAGCAGCGTAGCCGAGACAGTGGGAAACACCATATATTTT. Amino acids: CASSVAETVGNTIYF. The chain has TRBV9 and TRBJ1-3, with D perhaps matching TRBD1 (5 bases). The CDR3 covers 15 residues. The V and J ends lost 0 bases and 4 bases respectively, with 11 bases between them. Per the germline V gene, CDR1 is SGDLS and CDR2 is YYNGEE.

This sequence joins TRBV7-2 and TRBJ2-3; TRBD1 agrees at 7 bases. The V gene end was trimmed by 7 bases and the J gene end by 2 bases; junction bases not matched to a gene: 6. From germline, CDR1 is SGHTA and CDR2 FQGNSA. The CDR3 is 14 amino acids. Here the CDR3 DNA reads TGTGCCAGCACGCCGGGACAGCACACAGATACGCAGTATTTT. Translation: CASTPGQHTDTQYF.